The present T cell receptor (beta chain) was sequenced within a study of T cell clonality in common variable immunodeficiency. Blood samples were heparinized, 5 to 8 ml per donor. This clone was seen many times. Its antigen remains unknown. The read comes to an end 3 residues before the CDR3 does, leaving the germline J gene to fill in the end. Trimming left V 6 bases short and J 4 bases short, with 10 bases between. The CDR3 has 12 residues. Germline-derived CDR1 and CDR2 are SGHRS and YFSETQ. Sequencing was performed with immunoSEQ multiplex PCR; in TCRdb, only in-frame clones are kept and a portion is missing. The table lists roughly 60,000 clones, with no singletons. Findings of the study overall: Compared with controls, CVID subjects had fewer shared TCRbeta clones.

This sequence originates from a person aged 18 to 75 in good health. The genes are TRBV5-1 and TRBJ1-1; no definite D call. The sequencing sample was made of peripheral blood mononuclear cells. CDR3 region: CASTAEGTEAFF. The DNA read from the CDR3 is TGCGCCAGCACTGCCGAAGGCACTGAA.